Below, 18 T cell receptor beta chains from the same sample are listed, as sequenced in a study of T cells in Graves' hyperthyroidism and ophthalmopathy. The CDR3 regions of TCR beta were amplified from RNA transcripts. TCR CDR3 underwent first-round RT-PCR with the HTBI primer set. TCRdb reprocessed the multiplex PCR reads with MiXCR, giving one entry per CDR3 protein. The profile covers about 360,000 distinct CDR3 sequences, with around a sixth appearing a single time and 25% to 35% taken by the ten largest. Sequencing was carried out using blood. The receptor source for this set is a woman younger than 35 with Graves' hyperthyroidism that later progressed to Graves' ophthalmopathy.

The J gene is TRBJ1-1, the V gene TRBV19; D is uncertain. Germline V lookup: CDR1 LNHDA, CDR2 SQIVND (reference sequence). The length of the CDR3 is 11 residues. Trimming took 11 bases from V and 7 from J, leaving 14 bases between them. In nucleotides, the CDR3 is TGTGCCCCTAAGGCCGTGGATGAAGCTTTCTTT. The encoded protein is CAPKAVDEAFF.

A remark on this clonotype: Compared with germline, one end of the junction differs, possibly owing to a read error. The chain joins TRBV28 to TRBJ2-7; D unresolved. CDR3 size: 11 residues. CDR1 MDHEN and CDR2 SYDVKM come from the germline V gene. In nucleotides, the CDR3 is TGTGCCAGCAGTTTATTTTACGAGCAGTGCTTC. This translates into CASSLFYEQCF.

A few counts support this clonotype. This chain uses TRBV9 with TRBJ2-1; the match to TRBD2 covers 8 bases. V dropped 3 bases and J dropped 3; count of bases not matched to a gene: 8. Germline values: CDR1 SGDLS, CDR2 YYNGEE. The CDR3 sequence is 16 residues long. The CDR3 coding sequence is TGTGCCAGCAGCGCAGGCACGGGACTAGACTACAATGAGCAGTTCTTC. This translates into CASSAGTGLDYNEQFF.

The genes are TRBV20-1 and TRBJ2-1; D might be TRBD1 (6 bases). Trimming cost V 0 bases and J 8 bases, with 20 bases left between them. The CDR3 consists of 16 residues. Germline V gives CDR1 DFQATT, CDR2 SNEGSKA (reference sequence). CDR3 loop: CSARDTLGQPRDEQFF. In DNA, the CDR3 is TGCAGTGCTAGAGATACCCTTGGACAGCCCAGGGATGAGCAGTTCTTC.

The table lists this clonotype with a few counts. The gene calls are TRBV4-1 and TRBJ2-2; 12 bases fit TRBD2. This CDR3 comprises 17 residues. Germline values: CDR1 MGHRA, CDR2 YSYEKL. The ends lost 4 bases at V and 7 bases at J; junction bases unmatched: 10. The CDR3 here is CASSLRTSGTGRGELFF. The CDR3 DNA follows: TGCGCCAGCAGCCTACGGACTAGCGGGACAGGGCGCGGGGAGCTGTTTTTT.

This clonotype was observed at least ten times. The chain uses TRBV3-1 and TRBJ2-7; TRBD2 might be the D (5 bases). Trimming shortened V by 2 bases and J by 6 bases, and 11 bases separated the two germline ends. Germline V gives CDR1 LGHDT, CDR2 YNNKEL (reference sequence). CDR3 length equals 13 residues. CDR3 in DNA: TGTGCCAGCAGCCAACTTTCGGGGATCGAGCAGTACTTC. Translated: CASSQLSGIEQYF.

This clonotype was seen ten or more times. The V and J genes are TRBV6-1 and TRBJ2-3; D is unresolved. Germline CDR1 and CDR2: MNHNS and SASEGT. This CDR3 spans 16 amino acids. V was shortened by 3 bases and J by 1 base, with 14 bases between the two germline ends. The CDR3 protein is CASSDFKGGGTDTQYF. The CDR3 region has the DNA TGTGCCAGCAGTGACTTCAAGGGTGGAGGCACAGATACGCAGTATTTT.

This clonotype was observed at least ten times. The genes are TRBV7-2 and TRBJ1-6; TRBD1 might be the D (6 bases). V was cut by 5 bases and J by 9 bases, with 17 bases left in between. This CDR3 region has 15 residues. Germline V gene sequence: CDR1 SGHTA, CDR2 FQGNSA. CDR3 sequence reads: CASSTQTGKGSPLHF. The CDR3 DNA reads as TGTGCCAGCAGCACACAGACAGGAAAGGGTTCACCCCTCCACTTT.

CDR3 sequence: CASSVGGNGNQPQHF. The CDR3 bases are TGTGCCAGCAGCGTAGGGGGAAATGGGAATCAGCCCCAGCATTTT. This chain connects TRBV9 to TRBJ1-5; D is ambiguous. CDR1 and CDR2 from the germline V gene are SGDLS and YYNGEE. The CDR3 has 15 residues. Trimming removed 0 bases at V and 4 bases at J, with 11 bases between.

Many counts were recorded for this clonotype. The V and J genes are TRBV2 and TRBJ1-4; no firm D call. Germline CDR1 reads SNHLY; CDR2 reads FYNNEI. The germline V and J ends were trimmed by 5 bases and 8 bases, with 27 bases remaining between them. CDR3 length: 18 amino acids. CDR3 amino acids: CASSQSGVGYTGREKLFF. In DNA form, the CDR3 reads TGTGCCAGCAGTCAAAGTGGGGTAGGATACACGGGGAGAGAAAAACTGTTTTTT.

The chain couples TRBV15 to TRBJ2-3; D may be TRBD1 (5 bases). With 2 bases removed from V and 4 bases from J, the gap between germline ends came to 16 bases. Germline loops: CDR1 LNHNV, CDR2 YYDKDF (reference sequence). The CDR3 runs to 16 residues. The CDR3 nucleotides read TGTGCCACCAGCAGAACGCAGGGCGTTGGTGCAGATACGCAGTATTTT. Its translation: CATSRTQGVGADTQYF.

This clonotype was picked up many times. V and J are TRBV28 and TRBJ2-1; TRBD2 agrees at 11 bases. J lost 0 bases, V lost 6 bases, and 13 bases had no gene match. The CDR3 contains 19 residues. Germline CDR1 MDHEN, CDR2 SYDVKM. CDR3 in DNA: TGTGCCAGCAGCGATACCGGGACTAGCGGCCCCCGCTCCTACAATGAGCAGTTCTTC. Translating it yields CASSDTGTSGPRSYNEQFF. The whole variable domain, filled in from reference TRBV28 and TRBJ2-1, reads DVKVTQSSRYLVKRTGEKVFLECVQDMDHENMFWYRQDPGLGLRLIYFSYDVKMKEKGDIPEGYSVSREKKERFSLILESASTNQTSMYLCASSDTGTSGPRSYNEQFFGPGTRLTVL.

Ten or more counts support this clonotype. The rearrangement links TRBV20-1 to TRBJ1-1; D not resolved. The CDR3 loop spans 13 amino acids. V was trimmed by 2 bases and J by 4 bases, leaving 11 bases between them. Germline loops: CDR1 DFQATT, CDR2 SNEGSKA (reference sequence). The CDR3 DNA reads as TGCAGTGCTAGACTCAAGGCAGGCACTGAAGCTTTCTTT. Translating gives CSARLKAGTEAFF.

This clonotype appeared many times. The V gene is TRBV30, the J gene TRBJ2-3, with 8 bases lining up with TRBD1. V was pared by 5 bases and J by 0 bases, with 4 bases of the junction left unmatched. The CDR3 covers 14 residues. Germline V CDR1 and CDR2: GTSNPN, SVGIG (reference sequence). The CDR3 DNA sequence: TGTGCCTGGTCAGGGGGCGTTAGCACAGATACGCAGTATTTT. Translation: CAWSGGVSTDTQYF.

The rearrangement joins TRBV7-9 to TRBJ2-3; 12 nucleotides align to TRBD2. This CDR3 has 17 residues. Trimming took 5 bases from V and 2 from J; bases not matched to a gene: 8. Germline CDR1 is SEHNR and CDR2 is FQNEAQ (reference sequence). The chain's CDR3 is CASSLRRTSGVTDTQYF. The DNA of the CDR3 is TGTGCCAGCAGCCTCCGCCGGACTAGCGGGGTCACAGATACGCAGTATTTT.

A note on this clonotype: A read error may be the cause here, since a much bigger clone is one base away. The chain is built from TRBV2 and TRBJ2-3; D unclear. Germline V gene lookup returns CDR1 SNHLY and CDR2 FYNNEI. Trimming left V 4 bases short and J 5 bases short, with 4 bases between. The CDR3 totals 11 residues. The CDR3 spells CASSGKDTQYF. CDR3 sequence (DNA): TGTGCCAGCAGTGGTAAAGATACGCAGTATTTT.

This clonotype came up many times. This sequence joins TRBV20-1 and TRBJ2-1; D is unresolved. This CDR3 is 12 amino acids long. The V end lost 4 bases, the J end lost 6 bases, and 10 bases lay between the germline ends. Germline V gene lookup returns CDR1 DFQATT and CDR2 SNEGSKA (reference sequence). Here the CDR3 DNA reads TGCAGTGCTATAGGAGACATCAATGAGCAGTTCTTC. It translates to CSAIGDINEQFF.

This clonotype was counted ten times or more. The chain couples TRBV27 to TRBJ2-1; D remains unclear. Germline V gene data show CDR1 as MNHEY and CDR2 as SMNVEV (reference sequence). The V gene lost 7 bases and the J gene lost 6 bases, with 16 bases spanning the gap. CDR3 size: 14 residues. In DNA, the CDR3 is TGTGCCAGCACCGGGCCGTTAGCATCCAATGAGCAGTTCTTC. Translation: CASTGPLASNEQFF.